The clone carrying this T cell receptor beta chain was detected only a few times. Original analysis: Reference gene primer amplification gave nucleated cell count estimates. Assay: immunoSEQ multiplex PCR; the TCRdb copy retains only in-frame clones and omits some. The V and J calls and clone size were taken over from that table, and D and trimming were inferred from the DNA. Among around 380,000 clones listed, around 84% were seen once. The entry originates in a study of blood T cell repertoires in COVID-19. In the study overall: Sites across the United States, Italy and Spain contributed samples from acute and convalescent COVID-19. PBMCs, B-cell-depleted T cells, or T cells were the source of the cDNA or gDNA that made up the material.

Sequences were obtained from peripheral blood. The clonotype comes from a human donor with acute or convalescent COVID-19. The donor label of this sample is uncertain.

CDR3 nucleotides: TGCGCCAGCAGCTTGACAGGGATGGGAACCGGGGAGCTGTTTTTT. Protein product: CASSLTGMGTGELFF. The rearrangement joins TRBV5-1 to TRBJ2-2; weak D call: TRBD1 (6 bases). V lost 1 base to trimming and J lost 5 bases, with 12 bases between them. CDR1 SGHRS and CDR2 YFSETQ come from the germline V gene. CDR3 size: 15 residues.